This TCR beta chain was sequenced in a study of cytomegalovirus exposure and HLA in healthy donors. Study-wide results and limits: Earlier analysis looked at TCR beta V segments, and most were productive about 87% or about 30% of the time. An analysis that came later showed most CMV-associated TCR beta chains appearing HLA-restricted.

V lost 0 bases and J lost 9, with 7 bases in between. From germline, CDR1 is SGHRS and CDR2 YFSETQ. The CDR3 extends over 12 amino acids. Regarding this clone: As yet, its antigen is unknown.

The study sampled nominally healthy donors, though unrecorded immune exposures were likely. The PCR was carried out with 60 Vbeta primers and 13 Jbeta primers. Profiled with immunoSEQ multiplex PCR; TCRdb holds only in-frame clones, not every one. The sample yields about 160,000 clones, roughly 74% seen once. Specimen: PBMCs. The clonotype was recovered from a male donor in good health and CMV-seronegative. The chain employs TRBV5-1 and TRBJ2-1; unclear D gene. CDR3 in amino acids: CASSLVGIEQFF. The DNA of the CDR3 is TGCGCCAGCAGCTTGGTTGGCATTGAGCAGTTCTTC. The entire variable domain, with the rest obtained from reference TRBV5-1 and TRBJ2-1, is as follows: KAGVTQTPRYLIKTRGQQVTLSCSPISGHRSVSWYQQTPGQGLQFLFEYFSETQRNKGNFPGRFSGRQFSNSRSEMNVSTLELGDSALYLCASSLVGIEQFFGPGTRLTVL.